Described below is a single TCR beta chain sequence and its context. The antigen is unknown. The sample belongs to a study of T-cell memory formation after mild COVID-19. Study-level results: Clones which contracted sat mainly in CM and EM if CD4+, and in EMRA if CD8+. Pre-infection memory carried some responding clones, suggesting that cross-reactive memory joined.

V was trimmed by 2 bases and J by 3 bases, leaving 10 bases between them. The CDR3 spans 14 residues. TCRdb processed the 5' RACE reads anew with MiXCR; each CDR3 protein has one entry. The table has nearly 250,000 distinct CDR3 sequences, approximately 15% seen once. The clonotype comes from an adult woman who had mild COVID-19 (a few samples of this study predate the infection). Cell type and time point are not known. Sequences were obtained from PBMCs or a T cell subset sorted from them (not recorded which). The chain employs TRBV12-3 or TRBV12-4 and TRBJ1-2; tentative D call: TRBD1 (6 bases). The CDR3 nucleotides read TGTGCCAGCAGTTTAATCGGGGGCTACTATGGCTACACCTTC. Translated: CASSLIGGYYGYTF.